The TCR beta chain under discussion was sequenced for a study of shared clonotypes between healthy human individuals. Points on this clone: Its target is not known.

Assay used: immunoSEQ multiplex PCR; TCRdb lists only in-frame clones, some missing. The sample lists a few million clones, roughly 92% occurring once. Study observations and caveats: Clonotype sharing among donors likely depends on sequencing depth. Non-shared clonotypes displayed generation probabilities falling below those of clonotypes present in all four donors. The study found about 4.6% of naive CD4 clonotypes shared across several donors.

The germline gives CDR1 ENHRY, CDR2 SYGVKD. V lost 4 bases and J lost 5; bases outside the gene matches: 7. The CDR3 consists of 16 residues. The chain recombines TRBV10-3 with TRBJ2-2; 10 nucleotides line up with TRBD2. The sequence came from a man between 18 and 35 years old in good health. Sequencing used naive CD4+ T cells sorted from blood. The subset: CD45RA+ positively selected. The CDR3 coding sequence is TGTGCCATCAGTGGAGCGGGAGGGCCTGGGACCGGGGAGCTGTTTTTT. Its translation is CAISGAGGPGTGELFF.